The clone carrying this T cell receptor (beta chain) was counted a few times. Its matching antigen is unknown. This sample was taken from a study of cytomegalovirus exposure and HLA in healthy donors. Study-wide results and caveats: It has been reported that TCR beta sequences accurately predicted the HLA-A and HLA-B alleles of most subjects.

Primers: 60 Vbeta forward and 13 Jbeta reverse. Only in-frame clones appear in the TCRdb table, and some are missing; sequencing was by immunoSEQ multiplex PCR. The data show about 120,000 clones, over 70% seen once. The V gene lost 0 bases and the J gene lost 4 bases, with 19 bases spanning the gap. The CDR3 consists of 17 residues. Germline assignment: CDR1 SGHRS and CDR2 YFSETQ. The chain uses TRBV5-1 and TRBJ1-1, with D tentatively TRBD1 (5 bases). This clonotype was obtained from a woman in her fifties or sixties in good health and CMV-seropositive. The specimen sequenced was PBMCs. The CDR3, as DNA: TGCGCCAGCAGCTTGGCGTATGGCGGGGCCGAGGGCACTGAAGCTTTCTTT. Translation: CASSLAYGGAEGTEAFF.